What follows are 2 T cell receptor beta chains derived from one specimen sequenced in a study of cytomegalovirus exposure and HLA in healthy donors (dated by TCRdb to about 2017). Library creation used the immunoSEQ multiplex PCR assay. In TCRdb, the immuneACCESS table is reduced to in-frame sequences with V and J assigned. These tables do not hold every clone; where another copy was compared, an unresolved V gene accounts for under half, and the others remain unexplained. This sample lists fewer than 350,000 clones; 88% were detected once. The ten largest clones take up about 0.9% of the sample. The source material was PBMCs. The receptors come from a woman aged 18-35 years in good health and CMV-seronegative.

This clone occurred once. The chain is built from TRBV28 and TRBJ2-3, with a tentative D call TRBD2 (5 bases). The V end was cut by 5 bases, the J end by 2 bases, with 8 bases between. Germline loops: CDR1 MDHEN, CDR2 SYDVKM. This CDR3 is 13 amino acids long. For the CDR3, the DNA is TGTGCCAGCAGTCCGGGGTCCACAGATACGCAGTATTTT. Its translation: CASSPGSTDTQYF.

The chain recombines TRBV28 with TRBJ2-1; TRBD2 aligns across 7 bases. This CDR3 has 16 residues. The germline CDR1 and CDR2 sequences are MDHEN and SYDVKM. The V and J ends lost 1 base and 8 bases, in that order; junction bases with no gene match: 11. The CDR3 DNA sequence: TGTGCCAGCAGTTTATCTGCGGGAGTGATTATCGATGAGCAGTTCTTC. Protein sequence: CASSLSAGVIIDEQFF.